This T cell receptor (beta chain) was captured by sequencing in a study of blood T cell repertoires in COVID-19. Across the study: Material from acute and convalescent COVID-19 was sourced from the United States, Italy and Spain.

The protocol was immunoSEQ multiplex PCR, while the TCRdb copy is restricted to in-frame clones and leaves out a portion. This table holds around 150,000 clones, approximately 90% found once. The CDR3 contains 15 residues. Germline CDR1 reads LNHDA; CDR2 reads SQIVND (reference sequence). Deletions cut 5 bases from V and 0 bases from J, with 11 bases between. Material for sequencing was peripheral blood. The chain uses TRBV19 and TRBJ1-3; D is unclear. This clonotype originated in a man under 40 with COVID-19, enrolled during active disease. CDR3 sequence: CASSESGDSGNTIYF. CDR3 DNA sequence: TGTGCCAGTAGTGAATCAGGCGACTCTGGAAACACCATATATTTT.